This T cell receptor beta chain was recorded in a study of blood T cell repertoires in COVID-19. Study information: COVID-19 samples, acute and convalescent, were from the United States, Italy and Spain. Nucleic acid was either cDNA or gDNA, and it came from T cells, B-cell-depleted T cells, or PBMCs.

Authors' data handling: Reference gene primer amplification yielded estimated nucleated cell counts. Clones were sequenced by immunoSEQ multiplex PCR, and TCRdb holds only the in-frame ones, with some missing. V, J and clone size derive from that table, while D and trimming were established from the DNA sequence. The sample has about 190,000 clones; about 89% are singletons. This CDR3 comprises 15 residues. V lost 6 bases, J lost 4 bases, and 11 bases stayed unmatched. Germline V gives CDR1 MNHEY, CDR2 SMNVEV (reference sequence). This chain connects TRBV27 to TRBJ1-1; 7 nucleotides agree with TRBD1. Material: peripheral blood. This sequence originates from a man between 40 and 49 years old with acute or convalescent COVID-19. Here the CDR3 DNA reads TGTGCCAGCAGACCCGACCGACAGGGCAGCACTGAAGCTTTCTTT. This encodes CASRPDRQGSTEAFF.